These 17 T cell receptor beta chains came from one sample sequenced in a study of blood T cells in healthy people across ages. Alongside a J-beta primer mix, a sample-barcoded 5' primer served in a second PCR lasting about 7 to 11 cycles. TCRdb reprocessed the 5' RACE reads with MiXCR, giving one entry per CDR3 protein. The sample lists hundreds of thousands of distinct CDR3 sequences, about 30% occurring once. Sequencing was done on a sample of blood. The receptors were gathered from a woman over 75 in good health.

This clonotype was seen repeatedly, ten times or more. The genes are TRBV6-5 and TRBJ2-3; D unresolved. Germline CDR1 MNHEY, CDR2 SVGAGI. This CDR3 has 14 residues. V was pared by 2 bases and J by 2 bases, with 8 bases between. CDR3 in DNA: TGTGCCAGCAGTTACGGGCAGACCACAGATACGCAGTATTTT. Amino acids: CASSYGQTTDTQYF.

Concerning this clonotype itself: A read error may be the cause here, since a much bigger clone is one base away. The chain joins TRBV5-6 to TRBJ2-4; D gene ambiguous. The CDR3 is 13 amino acids. Looked up from germline, CDR1 is SGHDT and CDR2 is YYEEEE. Trimming shortened V by 1 base and J by 7 bases, and 9 bases separated the two germline ends. The CDR3 DNA sequence: TGTGCCAGCAGCTTGTGGCAGGTTAACATTCAGTACTTC. This sequence encodes CASSLWQVNIQYF.

This clonotype appeared many times. The V call is TRBV24-1, the J call TRBJ2-5; D may be TRBD1 or TRBD2 (5 bases each). Per the germline V gene, CDR1 is KGHDR and CDR2 is SFDVKD. The CDR3 runs 15 residues. The germline V and J ends were trimmed by 4 bases and 5 bases, with 16 bases remaining between them. CDR3 DNA: TGTGCCACCAGTGACCCGGGCCCCGGGACGGAGACCCAGTACTTC. Its translation is CATSDPGPGTETQYF.

This rearrangement joins TRBV29-1 to TRBJ2-5, with 10 bases that match TRBD2. The J call may be incorrect, as the DNA end agrees better with TRBJ2-7. CDR1 is SQVTM and CDR2 is ANQGSEA in the germline V gene. The CDR3 has 13 amino acids. DNA of the CDR3: TGCAGCGTTGAATTAGCGGGGGGCTACGAGCAGTACTTC. This sequence encodes CSVELAGGYEQYF.

This clonotype occurred many times. This chain links TRBV6-1 with TRBJ2-7; the D is unclear. V lost 1 base, J lost 2 bases, and 6 bases lay in between. Germline-derived CDR1 and CDR2 are MNHNS and SASEGT. The CDR3 totals 13 residues. The DNA of the CDR3 is TGTGCCAGCAGTGAAGGTAATGCCTACGAGCAGTACTTC. It specifies CASSEGNAYEQYF.

As regards this clonotype: A much more abundant neighbour one base away suggests this may be a read error. The chain combines TRBV2 with TRBJ2-1; 7 nucleotides agree with TRBD1. Germline V gene lookup returns CDR1 SNHLY and CDR2 FYNNEI. This CDR3 region has 16 residues. Losses at the gene ends were 8 bases for V and 8 bases for J; bases not matched to a gene: 18. The CDR3 loop is CASPGTATGSSDEQFF. CDR3 DNA: TGTGCCAGCCCTGGAACGGCGACAGGGTCCAGCGATGAGCAGTTCTTC.

This clonotype was recorded at least ten times. The rearrangement links TRBV6-1 to TRBJ2-1; D may correspond to TRBD1 or TRBD2 (6 bases each). V dropped 8 bases and J dropped 3 bases, with 11 bases sitting between them. Germline V gene sequence: CDR1 MNHNS, CDR2 SASEGT. The CDR3 is 13 amino acids. The CDR3 here is CASLKGGYNEQFF. The CDR3 nucleotides are TGTGCCAGCCTAAAGGGGGGCTACAATGAGCAGTTCTTC.

In the case of this clonotype: This could be a read error, since a much larger clone is one nucleotide away. The J gene is TRBJ2-5, the V gene TRBV5-4; possible D gene TRBD2, 6 bases. Germline values: CDR1 SGHNT, CDR2 YYREEE (reference sequence). The CDR3 is 16 amino acids. V was cut by 0 bases and J by 5 bases, with 17 bases left in between. Written as DNA, the CDR3 is TGTGCCAGCAGCTTGGAGCCCCCCCGGGGGTGGGAGACCCAGTACTTC. Its protein product is CASSLEPPRGWETQYF.

Many counts were recorded for this clonotype. This chain links TRBV21-1 with TRBJ1-5. TRBV21-1 is shown as a pseudogene. CDR3 length equals 18 residues. The CDR3 nucleotides read TGTGCCAGCAGCAAACTCGTCAGGGTATCGGGAAGCAATCAGCCCCAGCATTTT. Translation: CASSKLVRVSGSNQPQHF.

This clonotype was counted a few times. This chain joins TRBV15 and TRBJ2-7; TRBD1 matches 7 bases. Trimming at V came to 5 bases and at J to 0 bases, leaving 4 bases not matched to a gene. In germline, CDR1 is LNHNV, CDR2 YYDKDF (reference sequence). The CDR3 has 14 amino acids. The CDR3 sequence is CATSFRQGSYEQYF. The CDR3 DNA follows: TGTGCCACCAGCTTCAGACAGGGCTCCTACGAGCAGTACTTC.

This clonotype was detected ten times or more. This chain connects TRBV20-1 to TRBJ2-1; a weak D match, TRBD2 (6 bases). CDR1 is DFQATT and CDR2 is SNEGSKA in the germline V gene (reference sequence). The CDR3 sequence is 16 residues long. With 0 bases removed from V and 2 bases from J, the gap between germline ends came to 14 bases. The CDR3 DNA reads as TGCAGTGCTAGAGATCGTTTGGCTAGCGCCTACAATGAGCAGTTCTTC. Translation: CSARDRLASAYNEQFF.

This clonotype has ten or more counts. The genes are TRBV20-1 and TRBJ2-1; 9 bases are shared with TRBD2. The CDR3 is 15 residues long. Per germline, CDR1 DFQATT and CDR2 SNEGSKA (reference sequence). The V and J ends lost 2 bases and 0 bases, in that order; junction bases with no gene match: 2. CDR3 protein: CSARLAGFSYNEQFF. The CDR3 nucleotides read TGCAGTGCTAGACTAGCGGGGTTCTCCTACAATGAGCAGTTCTTC.

The V and J genes are TRBV7-9 and TRBJ1-1; weak D call: TRBD1 (5 bases). There are 16 residues in the CDR3. The ends were cut back, 5 bases at V and 4 bases at J, with 20 bases in the middle. Per germline, CDR1 SEHNR and CDR2 FQNEAQ (reference sequence). The CDR3 nucleotides are TGTGCCAGCAGCCCTAGCCCCCCGGGGGGGAGCACTGAAGCTTTCTTT. This codes for CASSPSPPGGSTEAFF.

V and J are TRBV21-1 and TRBJ1-4. TRBV21-1 constitutes a pseudogene. This CDR3 spans 15 amino acids. CDR3 protein: CASSKAHFPNEKLFF. The DNA of the CDR3 is TGTGCCAGCAGCAAAGCGCACTTCCCTAATGAAAAACTGTTTTTT.

This clonotype was seen repeatedly, ten times or more. V usage is TRBV28 and J usage is TRBJ2-6, with no clear D. The CDR3 length is 13 residues. The V and J ends lost 3 bases and 3 bases respectively, with 3 bases between them. CDR1 is MDHEN, CDR2 SYDVKM, per germline. The CDR3 DNA sequence: TGTGCCAGCAGTTTGAATGGGGCCAACGTCCTGACTTTC. Residues: CASSLNGANVLTF.

About this clonotype: This may stem from a read error, because a much larger clone lies one nucleotide away. This rearrangement joins TRBV7-2 to TRBJ2-1; D assignment may be TRBD1 or TRBD2 (5 bases each). CDR3 size: 12 residues. CDR1 is SGHTA, CDR2 FQGNSA, per germline. CDR3 nucleotides: TGTGCCTGCAGCTTAGGGACGAATGAGCAGTTCTTC. The encoded protein is CACSLGTNEQFF.

This clonotype was picked up many times. The rearrangement links TRBV12-3 or TRBV12-4 to TRBJ1-5; 8 nucleotides align to TRBD1. The CDR3 has 13 amino acids. V shed 2 bases and J 7 bases; nucleotides not matched to a gene: 1. DNA of the CDR3: TGTGCCAGCAGTTTATCAGGGGGCCAGCCCCAGCATTTT. This sequence encodes CASSLSGGQPQHF.